One TCR beta chain is described in this entry. This sample was included in a study of cytomegalovirus exposure and HLA in healthy donors. Trimming took 4 bases from V and 5 from J, leaving 9 bases between them. This CDR3 contains 13 residues. Germline V gene lookup returns CDR1 MNHEY and CDR2 SMNVEV (reference sequence). The PCR had 60 Vbeta and 13 Jbeta primers. Profiling relied on immunoSEQ multiplex PCR, and the TCRdb table lists in-frame clones only, not all of them. This table holds 150,000 to 200,000 clones, 80% found once. These donors counted as nominally healthy when sampled, but unrecorded immune exposures were likely.

The chain combines TRBV27 with TRBJ1-5; perhaps TRBD1 as D (5 bases). This sequence originates from a man between 25 and 39 years old in good health and CMV-seronegative. Sequencing used PBMCs. CDR3 coding DNA: TGTGCCAGCAGTTCCAGGGTATATCAGCCCCAGCATTTT. Amino acid sequence: CASSSRVYQPQHF.